This entry lists 23 T cell receptor beta chains sequenced from one sample in a study of cytomegalovirus exposure and HLA in healthy donors. A multiplex PCR was run with 60 Vbeta primers and 13 Jbeta primers. Assay used: immunoSEQ multiplex PCR; TCRdb lists only in-frame clones, some missing. The profile shows roughly 170,000 clones, roughly 84% of them singletons. Source material: PBMCs. The receptors shown here come from a man aged 25 to 40 in good health and CMV-seronegative.

The J gene is TRBJ2-3, the V gene TRBV6-6, with a tentative D call TRBD2 (6 bases). Germline CDR1 MNHNY, CDR2 SVGAGI (reference sequence). Trimming cost V 6 bases and J 5 bases, with 18 bases left between them. This CDR3 has 15 residues. This CDR3 reads CASSPGRQGVDTQYF. CDR3 coding DNA: TGTGCCAGCAGCCCTGGGAGGCAGGGCGTAGATACGCAGTATTTT.

This chain joins TRBV27 and TRBJ1-6; D might be TRBD1 (6 bases). With 4 bases removed from V and 8 bases from J, the gap between germline ends came to 12 bases. Germline assignment: CDR1 MNHEY and CDR2 SMNVEV (reference sequence). The CDR3 sequence is 14 residues long. CDR3 in DNA: TGTGCCAGCAGTTCGACAGGATACTATTCACCCCTCCACTTT. Translated, it gives CASSSTGYYSPLHF.

The rearrangement links TRBV9 to TRBJ1-3; D is unclear. The CDR3 contains 14 residues. Germline V gene lookup returns CDR1 SGDLS and CDR2 YYNGEE. The V gene lost 4 bases and the J gene lost 1 base, with 9 bases spanning the gap. The CDR3 spells CASSPRVSGNTIYF. For the CDR3, the DNA is TGTGCCAGCAGCCCCCGGGTTTCTGGAAACACCATATATTTT. The full variable domain, rest sourced from reference TRBV9 and TRBJ1-3, is DSGVTQTPKHLITATGQRVTLRCSPRSGDLSVYWYQQSLDQGLQFLIQYYNGEERAKGNILERFSAQQFPDLHSELNLSSLELGDSALYFCASSPRVSGNTIYFGEGSWLTVV.

CDR3 amino acids: CASSLTGTLYNEQFF. The CDR3 DNA reads as TGTGCCAGCAGCCTGACAGGGACCCTTTACAATGAGCAGTTCTTC. The rearrangement joins TRBV7-9 to TRBJ2-1; 7 nucleotides match TRBD1. Trimming cost V 5 bases and J 4 bases; bases outside gene matches: 8. The length of the CDR3 is 15 residues. CDR1 is SEHNR and CDR2 is FQNEAQ in the germline V gene (reference sequence).

A note on this clone: This sample includes further DNA sequences coding for the same CDR3. The rearrangement links TRBV27 to TRBJ2-1, with 8 nucleotides matching TRBD1. This CDR3 region has 15 residues. CDR1 is MNHEY, CDR2 SMNVEV, per germline (reference sequence). V was pared by 5 bases and J by 1 base, with 4 bases of the junction left unmatched. CDR3 nucleotides: TGTGCCAGCAGTCTCAGGGGGCCATCCTACAATGAGCAGTTCTTC. Its protein product is CASSLRGPSYNEQFF.

The V and J genes are TRBV19 and TRBJ1-4, with a possible D match to TRBD1 (6 bases). V lost 6 bases and J 8 bases, leaving 16 bases between the germline ends. CDR3 length: 14 residues. Germline V gene data show CDR1 as LNHDA and CDR2 as SQIVND (reference sequence). The chain's CDR3 is CASRTRGGGEKLFF. The CDR3 DNA reads as TGTGCCAGTAGAACCCGAGGGGGGGGAGAAAAACTGTTTTTT.

This sequence joins TRBV27 and TRBJ2-3; 11 bases match TRBD1. CDR3 size: 15 residues. Germline CDR1 MNHEY, CDR2 SMNVEV (reference sequence). The V and J ends lost 5 bases and 5 bases, in that order; junction bases with no gene match: 6. CDR3 sequence reads: CASSPPDRGRDTQYF. DNA for the CDR3: TGTGCCAGCAGTCCCCCGGACAGGGGGCGAGATACGCAGTATTTT.

This chain uses TRBV6-6 with TRBJ1-2; 7 bases map to TRBD1. Germline lookup yields CDR1 MNHNY and CDR2 SVGAGI (reference sequence). The V and J ends lost 5 bases and 8 bases, in that order; junction bases with no gene match: 5. CDR3 length equals 12 residues. Here the CDR3 reads CASSQLGGGYTF. The CDR3 coding sequence is TGTGCCAGCAGTCAGTTAGGGGGCGGCTACACCTTC.

The V and J genes are TRBV7-8 and TRBJ2-3, with a possible D match to TRBD2 (7 bases). In germline, CDR1 is SGHVS, CDR2 FQNEAQ. The CDR3 sequence is 18 residues long. Trimming pared 1 base from V and 3 bases from J, leaving 20 bases between. The CDR3 region has the DNA TGTGCCAGCAGCTTAGAATGGGGGGGGGAAGGGGGAACAGATACGCAGTATTTT. This translates into CASSLEWGGEGGTDTQYF.

This chain's CDR3 is CASSVTGLSSYEQYF. The CDR3 region has the DNA TGTGCCAGCAGCGTGACAGGACTCAGCTCCTACGAGCAGTACTTC. This chain links TRBV27 with TRBJ2-7; D is possibly TRBD1 (6 bases). CDR3 size: 15 residues. V lost 6 bases to trimming and J lost 0 bases, with 15 bases between them. Per germline, CDR1 MNHEY and CDR2 SMNVEV (reference sequence).

This chain links TRBV2 with TRBJ1-1, with D possibly TRBD1 on 5 matching bases. Trimming took 8 bases from V and 1 from J, leaving 11 bases between them. Germline V gene sequence: CDR1 SNHLY, CDR2 FYNNEI. The CDR3 sequence is 13 residues long. The CDR3 DNA reads TGTGCCAGCGGCGGCGACAGGAACACTGAAGCTTTCTTT. It yields the protein CASGGDRNTEAFF.

The chain is built from TRBV30 and TRBJ2-3; TRBD2 matches 9 bases. The junction had 2 bases not matched to a gene; V was cut back by 0 bases and J by 4 bases. The CDR3 is made up of 14 amino acids. Per germline, CDR1 GTSNPN and CDR2 SVGIG (reference sequence). The CDR3 region is CAWSVRLAADTQYF. For the CDR3, the DNA is TGTGCCTGGAGTGTACGACTAGCGGCAGATACGCAGTATTTT.

V is TRBV19 and J is TRBJ2-3, with D possibly TRBD2 on 7 matching bases. This CDR3 has 18 amino acids. The V and J ends lost 1 base and 1 base respectively, with 18 bases between them. Germline CDR1 LNHDA, CDR2 SQIVND (reference sequence). The CDR3 coding sequence is TGTGCCAGTAGTATAGGGGGGGGCGGGAGCGGTGGCACAGATACGCAGTATTTT. Encoded protein: CASSIGGGGSGGTDTQYF.

The gene calls are TRBV5-6 and TRBJ2-1, with TRBD2 identical over 13 bases. Germline V gene sequence: CDR1 SGHDT, CDR2 YYEEEE. The CDR3 is 16 residues long. After removal of 1 base from V and 5 bases from J, the junction contained 3 bases not matched to a gene. The CDR3 loop is CASSLYGLAGDNEQFF. The CDR3 region has the DNA TGTGCCAGCAGCTTGTATGGACTAGCGGGAGACAATGAGCAGTTCTTC.

This clone showed up just a few times. The chain employs TRBV30 and TRBJ2-7; 15 bases line up with TRBD2. This CDR3 region has 16 residues. V lost 4 bases to trimming and J lost 5 bases; unmatched junction nucleotides: 9. CDR1 is GTSNPN and CDR2 is SVGIG in the germline V gene (reference sequence). The CDR3 DNA sequence: TGTGCCTGGACCTTGCGGACTAGCGGGAGGGCCCACGAGCAGTACTTC. It specifies CAWTLRTSGRAHEQYF.

The V call is TRBV5-1, the J call TRBJ2-7; the match to TRBD2 covers 7 bases. This CDR3 contains 15 residues. CDR1 is SGHRS, CDR2 YFSETQ, per germline. V was clipped by 0 bases and J by 3 bases; unmatched bases: 6. The CDR3 DNA follows: TGCGCCAGCAGCTTGGAACCGGAGCGGGGCTACGAGCAGTACTTC. Translated: CASSLEPERGYEQYF.

The V call is TRBV29-1, the J call TRBJ1-2; D not resolved. Germline-derived CDR1 and CDR2 are SQVTM and ANQGSEA. The CDR3 length is 12 residues. V lost 7 bases to trimming and J lost 6 bases, with 15 bases between them. As DNA, the CDR3 is TGCAGCGCGCTAGAGCCAATTGATGGCTACACCTTC. Translating it yields CSALEPIDGYTF.

V and J are TRBV30 and TRBJ2-2; 7 bases match TRBD1. Trimming at V came to 4 bases and at J to 0 bases, leaving 8 bases not matched to a gene. CDR1 is GTSNPN and CDR2 is SVGIG in the germline V gene (reference sequence). The CDR3 runs to 16 residues. The CDR3 is CAWNLGTASNTGELFF. DNA for the CDR3: TGTGCCTGGAACCTCGGGACAGCTTCGAACACCGGGGAGCTGTTTTTT.

This chain links TRBV6-6 with TRBJ1-5; tentatively, D is TRBD1 (6 bases). The CDR3 is 14 amino acids. Trimming took off 7 bases at V and 5 bases at J, with 15 bases between the two ends. Germline values: CDR1 MNHNY, CDR2 SVGAGI (reference sequence). The CDR3 is CASTQGSGYQPQHF. In DNA, the CDR3 is TGTGCCAGCACCCAGGGGTCCGGGTATCAGCCCCAGCATTTT.

The J gene is TRBJ2-7, the V gene TRBV4-3, with D possibly TRBD2 on 5 matching bases. CDR1 and CDR2 (germline): LGHNA, YSLEER. V dropped 0 bases and J dropped 13 bases, with 22 bases sitting between them. The CDR3 totals 15 residues. The CDR3 region is CASSQEEEDTRNLYF. The CDR3 nucleotides are TGCGCCAGCAGCCAAGAGGAGGAAGATACACGGAACCTCTACTTC.

The rearrangement links TRBV27 to TRBJ2-7; 10 nucleotides agree with TRBD2. Germline trimming cut 3 bases from V and 4 bases from J; bases unmatched to any gene: 9. CDR3 length: 16 amino acids. Germline CDR1 is MNHEY and CDR2 is SMNVEV (reference sequence). The CDR3 loop reads CASSLTLAGMAYEQYF. CDR3 sequence (DNA): TGTGCCAGCAGTTTGACACTAGCGGGGATGGCGTACGAGCAGTACTTC.

This chain joins TRBV12-5 and TRBJ1-5, with 7 bases aligning to TRBD1. Germline CDR1 is LGHNT and CDR2 is FRNRAP. The V and J ends lost 5 bases and 0 bases, in that order; junction bases with no gene match: 10. The CDR3 has 17 amino acids. CDR3 DNA: TGTGCTAGTGGTATCCGGGACAGAAAATATAGCAATCAGCCCCAGCATTTT. Amino acids: CASGIRDRKYSNQPQHF.

This chain links TRBV2 with TRBJ2-5, with 14 bases fitting TRBD2. The CDR3 is 17 amino acids. Germline lookup yields CDR1 SNHLY and CDR2 FYNNEI. The V and J ends lost 6 bases and 5 bases, in that order; junction bases with no gene match: 11. This chain's CDR3 is CASRKGGLAGARETQYF. The CDR3 coding sequence is TGTGCCAGCAGGAAAGGGGGACTAGCGGGAGCACGGGAGACCCAGTACTTC.